This T cell receptor beta chain emerged from a study of Ad26.COV2.S vaccination and SARS-CoV-2 variants. Treatment in this sample: about 20 received Ad26.COV2.S at low or high dose, single or two shots; several received placebo; per-sample allocation not given. Following the first vaccine or placebo injection, samples were taken on day 63. This clone was counted between two and nine times. The antigen remains undetermined. Overall study results and limits: Vaccine and placebo recipients had similar non-spike TCR breadth.

The method was immunoSEQ multiplex PCR; TCRdb's version includes in-frame clones alone and lacks a portion of them. Counted here are about 350,000 clones, 65% to 90% occurring once; the ten biggest clones make up about 10%. This clonotype originated in a person between 18 and 59 years old who received the Ad26.COV2.S COVID-19 vaccine or a placebo. This material consisted of peripheral blood, taken in a trial of Ad26.COV2.S vaccine versus placebo.

This chain's CDR3 is CATSGAYNSPLHF. The DNA for the CDR3 is TGTGCCACCTCAGGGGCCTATAATTCACCCCTCCACTTT. The rearrangement links TRBV19 to TRBJ1-6; maybe TRBD1 (6 bases). V lost 10 bases, J lost 2 bases, and 9 bases lay in between. This CDR3 has 13 residues. CDR1 and CDR2 from the germline V gene are LNHDA and SQIVND (reference sequence).